This T cell receptor beta chain was profiled in a study of blood T cell repertoires in COVID-19. At the level of the study: There were acute and convalescent COVID-19 samples, and they came from the United States, Italy and Spain. Sources were T cells, B-cell-depleted T cells, or PBMCs; the material itself was cDNA or gDNA.

CDR1 is GTSNPN, CDR2 SVGIG, per germline (reference sequence). This CDR3 is built from 12 residues. Trimming took 3 bases from V and 10 from J, leaving 10 bases between them. Repertoires were generated with immunoSEQ multiplex PCR, while TCRdb's copy carries only in-frame clones and drops some. The table shows approximately 310,000 clones, with around nine tenths occurring only once. Cohorts were based on clinical histories the participants reported. Sequenced input: PBMCs or T cells enriched from blood (not recorded which). The sequence was obtained from a man between 60 and 75 years old who had recovered from COVID-19. The V call is TRBV30, the J call TRBJ1-6, with D perhaps TRBD1 (5 bases). The CDR3 spells CAWSRDTSPLHF. As DNA, the CDR3 is TGTGCCTGGAGCAGGGATACGTCACCCCTCCACTTT.